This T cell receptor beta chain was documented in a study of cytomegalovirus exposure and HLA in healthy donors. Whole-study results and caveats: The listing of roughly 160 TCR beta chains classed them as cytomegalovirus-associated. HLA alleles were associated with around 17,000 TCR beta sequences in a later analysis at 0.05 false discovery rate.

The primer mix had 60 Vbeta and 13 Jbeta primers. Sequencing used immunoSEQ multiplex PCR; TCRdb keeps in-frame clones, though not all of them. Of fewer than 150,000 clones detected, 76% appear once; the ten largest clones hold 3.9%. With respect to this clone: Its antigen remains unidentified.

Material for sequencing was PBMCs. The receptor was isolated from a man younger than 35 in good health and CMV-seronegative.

As DNA, the CDR3 is TGTGCCAGCAGTCCCCGCCGGGACAGGGGTGCTTACAATGAGCAGTTCTTC. As protein: CASSPRRDRGAYNEQFF. This chain links TRBV27 with TRBJ2-1, with TRBD1 matching 10 bases. The CDR3 covers 17 residues. Germline V gives CDR1 MNHEY, CDR2 SMNVEV (reference sequence). Trimming removed 5 bases from V and 4 bases from J; junction bases left unmatched: 11.